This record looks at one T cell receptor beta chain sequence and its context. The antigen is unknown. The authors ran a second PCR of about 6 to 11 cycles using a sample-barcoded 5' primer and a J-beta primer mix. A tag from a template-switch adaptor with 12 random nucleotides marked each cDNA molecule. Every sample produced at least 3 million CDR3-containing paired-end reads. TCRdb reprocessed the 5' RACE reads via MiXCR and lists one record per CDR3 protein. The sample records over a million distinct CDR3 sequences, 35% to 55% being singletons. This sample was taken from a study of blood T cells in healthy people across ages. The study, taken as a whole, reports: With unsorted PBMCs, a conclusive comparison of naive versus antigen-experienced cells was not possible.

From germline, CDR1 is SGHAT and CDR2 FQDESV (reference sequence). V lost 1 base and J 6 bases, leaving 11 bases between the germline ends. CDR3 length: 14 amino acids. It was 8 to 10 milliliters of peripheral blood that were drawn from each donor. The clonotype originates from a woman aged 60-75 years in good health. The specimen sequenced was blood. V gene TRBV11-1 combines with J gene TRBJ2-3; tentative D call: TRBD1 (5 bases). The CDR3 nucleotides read TGTGCCAGCAGCTTAGACCCAGGGCCCGATACGCAGTATTTT. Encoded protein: CASSLDPGPDTQYF.